This entry describes one T cell receptor beta chain. Antigen specificity is unknown. This record belongs to a study of CD8+ T cells in alopecia areata. Notes on the study in general: TCR sharing across patients was less clear than in mice, possibly HLA-related.

The CDR3 is 15 residues long. The ends lost 4 bases at V and 2 bases at J; junction bases unmatched: 10. The germline CDR1 and CDR2 sequences are SQVTM and ANQGSEA. The sequencing template was cDNA reverse transcribed from extracted RNA. Method: immunoSEQ multiplex PCR; TCRdb's copy keeps in-frame clones and lacks some. This table has about 98,000 clones, 40% to 55% appearing once. The chain carries TRBV29-1 and TRBJ2-5; 7 bases map to TRBD1. This clonotype was obtained from a human donor with alopecia areata. The sample was CD4+ T cells sorted from blood. The CDR3 DNA is TGCAGCGTTGCCTCCCCCGACAGGGCGCAAGAGACCCAGTACTTC. It is translated as CSVASPDRAQETQYF.